The 27 T cell receptor beta chains listed next were all sequenced from one sample in a study of tumor-infiltrating lymphocytes in oesophageal squamous cell carcinoma. Via MiXCR, TCRdb re-called the PCR reads, giving one row per CDR3 protein. Among several thousand distinct CDR3 sequences listed, roughly 13% were seen once. The sequencing sample was made of esophageal tumor tissue. These TCRs come from a male donor with esophageal squamous cell carcinoma.

This clonotype occurred many times. The J gene is TRBJ2-1, the V gene TRBV28; 8 bases line up with TRBD2. The CDR3 is 17 residues long. The germline CDR1 and CDR2 sequences are MDHEN and SYDVKM. The J segment lost 7 bases and the V segment lost 2 bases, leaving 13 bases of the junction unmatched. In nucleotides, the CDR3 is TGTGCCAGCAGTTTACTTTTCCTAGCGGGCCACTATAATGAGCAGTTCTTC. It specifies CASSLLFLAGHYNEQFF.

This clonotype was picked up many times. Possible read error: a much larger clone is one base away. CDR3 residues: CASSLQRRLAGGQVGEQYF. The CDR3 DNA sequence: TGTGCCAGCAGTTTACAGCGGCGTCTAGCGGGGGGCCAAGTGGGTGAGCAGTACTTC. The chain uses TRBV12-3 or TRBV12-4 and TRBJ2-7, with TRBD2 matching over 11 bases. The CDR3 runs to 19 residues. V was pared by 2 bases and J by 7 bases, with 19 bases of the junction left unmatched.

This clonotype was recorded a few times. The chain recombines TRBV3-1 with TRBJ2-1, with D possibly matching TRBD2 (6 bases). This CDR3 is built from 18 residues. Between the trimmed V and J ends, which lost 4 bases and 0 bases, there was a span of 19 bases. Germline V gene data show CDR1 as LGHDT and CDR2 as YNNKEL (reference sequence). CDR3 amino acids: CASSRGVVAGSSYNEQFF. For the CDR3, the DNA is TGTGCCAGCAGCCGAGGGGTAGTGGCGGGGAGCTCCTACAATGAGCAGTTCTTC.

This clonotype was detected once. This may be a read error: a much more frequent sequence differs by one nucleotide. This rearrangement joins TRBV27 to TRBJ2-3; unclear D gene. The DNA end lines up better with TRBJ2-7; the J call may be wrong. The CDR3 extends over 11 amino acids. Germline V gene sequence: CDR1 MNHEY, CDR2 SMNVEV (reference sequence). The CDR3 region is CASSLLGEQYF. The CDR3 region has the DNA TGTGCCAGCAGTTTATTGGGTGAGCAGTACTTC.

On this clonotype: A clone one base away is much larger, so this may be a read error. The CDR3 is CASSPPSRAGNEQLF. The DNA of the CDR3 is TGTGCCAGCTCACCACCGTCGAGGGCTGGCAATGAGCAGCTCTTC. The J gene is TRBJ2-5, the V gene TRBV18; tentatively, D is TRBD2 (5 bases). The germline V gene encodes CDR1 KGHSH and CDR2 LQKENI. The CDR3 sequence is 15 residues long. Together with reference TRBV18 and TRBJ2-5, the CDR3 gives the full variable domain: NAGVMQNPRHLVRRRGQEARLRCSPMKGHSHVYWYRQLPEEGLKFMVYLQKENIIDESGMPKERFSAEFPKEGPSILRIQQVVRGDSAAYFCASSPPSRAGNEQLFGPGTRLLVL.

A few counts support this clonotype. The chain links TRBV20-1 to TRBJ2-6; TRBD2 is a possible D gene (6 bases). The length of the CDR3 is 16 residues. Germline CDR1 is DFQATT and CDR2 is SNEGSKA (reference sequence). Trimming took off 3 bases at V and 2 bases at J, with 14 bases between the two ends. CDR3 residues: CSARLQGGTGANVLTF. DNA for the CDR3: TGCAGTGCTAGGCTGCAGGGAGGAACTGGGGCCAACGTCCTGACTTTC.

This clonotype was picked up many times. Likely a read error: the CDR3 ends without its conserved phenylalanine or tryptophan. No DNA is shown, since the ends of the CDR3 on it are uncertain; the CDR3 is the one TCRdb lists. The chain has TRBV7-9 and TRBJ2-1; TRBD1 was called by the table and not checked on the DNA. Per germline, CDR1 SEHNR and CDR2 FQNEAQ (reference sequence). The CDR3 is 14 residues long, ends included. The CDR3 protein is CAGEGDNSPLHFGN.

Judged by abundance, this clonotype is medium-sized. The gene calls are TRBV11-1 and TRBJ2-7; TRBD2 might be the D (5 bases). The V and J ends lost 2 bases and 0 bases respectively, with 8 bases between them. The CDR3 sequence is 14 residues long. Germline V gene sequence: CDR1 SGHAT, CDR2 FQDESV (reference sequence). CDR3 nucleotides: TGTGCCAGCAGCTTAATTGGGAGCTCCTACGAGCAGTACTTC. Residues: CASSLIGSSYEQYF.

This clonotype occurred a few times. The CDR3 end shows no conserved phenylalanine or tryptophan, and so a read error is likely. Because the CDR3's place on the DNA is in doubt, the DNA is left out and the CDR3 is given as listed by TCRdb. The J gene is TRBJ2-6, the V gene TRBV7-3; the D call TRBD1 from the table was never checked on the DNA. CDR1 and CDR2 from the germline V gene are SGHTA and FQGTGA. The CDR3 is 8 residues long, counting both termini. The CDR3 loop reads CASSPGSG.

In its sample, this clonotype was seen many times. The genes are TRBV2 and TRBJ2-1, with D hard to call. With the DNA end fitting TRBJ2-7 better, the J assignment may be wrong. The CDR3 is 15 residues long. Germline loops: CDR1 SNHLY, CDR2 FYNNEI. CDR3 loop: CASSEAGRGSHEQYF. DNA of the CDR3: TGTGCCAGCAGTGAAGCTGGACGAGGAAGCCACGAGCAGTACTTC.

The V and J genes are TRBV27 and TRBJ2-3, with 7 bases that match TRBD1. The CDR3 is made up of 17 amino acids. Germline trimming cut 2 bases from V and 0 bases from J; bases unmatched to any gene: 8. Germline CDR1 MNHEY, CDR2 SMNVEV (reference sequence). The CDR3: CASSLGAGTASTDTQYF. The CDR3 region has the DNA TGTGCCAGCAGTTTAGGGGCCGGGACAGCTAGCACAGATACGCAGTATTTT.

This clonotype is labeled as medium-sized (0.01 to 0.1%). The CDR3 loop reads CASSLPPGQTPWGANVLTF. DNA for the CDR3: TGTGCCAGCAGTTTGCCCCCGGGACAAACCCCGTGGGGGGCCAACGTCCTGACTTTC. This chain connects TRBV28 to TRBJ2-6; D might be TRBD1 (6 bases). Germline values: CDR1 MDHEN, CDR2 SYDVKM. CDR3 length equals 19 residues. The V end was cut by 3 bases, the J end by 4 bases, with 22 bases between.

This clonotype has a handful of counts. The final CDR3 position lacks the conserved phenylalanine or tryptophan, pointing to a likely read error. It is unclear where the CDR3 begins or ends on the DNA, so no DNA is shown, and the CDR3 is as TCRdb lists it. The V and J genes are TRBV6-5 and TRBJ2-5. The germline V gene encodes CDR1 MNHEY and CDR2 SVGAGI. The CDR3 comprises 8 residues, both ends counted. The CDR3 spells CASSYPRS.

At least ten counts were recorded for this clonotype. The chain carries TRBV6-1 and TRBJ2-2; TRBD1 or TRBD2 may be the D gene (5 bases each). CDR3 size: 14 residues. Between the trimmed V and J ends, which lost 5 bases and 7 bases, there was a span of 14 bases. The germline V gene has CDR1 MNHNS and CDR2 SASEGT. DNA of the CDR3: TGTGCCAGCAGTTCTACGGGGCCCTTCGGGGAGCTGTTTTTT. It yields the protein CASSSTGPFGELFF.

Regarding this clonotype: A much larger clone differs by one base, so this may be a read error. This chain joins TRBV25-1 and TRBJ2-5; a weak D match, TRBD2 (6 bases). With 2 bases removed from V and 11 bases from J, the gap between germline ends came to 18 bases. This CDR3 is 14 amino acids long. Germline CDR1 is MGHDK and CDR2 is SYGVNS. Here the CDR3 reads CASSEPGLPNEQYF. DNA of the CDR3: TGTGCCAGCAGTGAACCGGGACTCCCCAATGAGCAGTACTTC.

This clonotype rates as medium-sized. The chain couples TRBV6-1 to TRBJ2-4, with 10 bases identical to TRBD1. This CDR3 has 14 residues. Losses at the gene ends were 6 bases for V and 5 bases for J; bases not matched to a gene: 4. Germline V lookup: CDR1 MNHNS, CDR2 SASEGT. The CDR3 here is CASRTGGSENIQYF. CDR3 DNA sequence: TGTGCCAGCAGGACAGGGGGCTCGGAAAACATTCAGTACTTC.

This clonotype has at least ten counts. The chain couples TRBV11-3 to TRBJ2-7; D remains ambiguous. The CDR3 sequence is 12 residues long. Trimming left V 0 bases short and J 2 bases short, with 2 bases between. Germline V lookup: CDR1 SGHNT, CDR2 YENEEA. The CDR3 protein is CASSLDTYEQYF. In DNA, the CDR3 is TGTGCCAGCAGCTTAGACACCTACGAGCAGTACTTC. The complete variable domain, with remaining parts taken from reference TRBV11-3 and TRBJ2-7, reads EAGVVQSPRYKIIEKKQPVAFWCNPISGHNTLYWYLQNLGQGPELLIRYENEEAVDDSQLPKDRFSAERLKGVDSTLKIQPAELGDSAVYLCASSLDTYEQYFGPGTRLTVT.

This clonotype was found once. In this CDR3 the conserved last residue, phenylalanine or tryptophan, is missing, so a read error is likely. The limits of the CDR3 on the DNA are not certain, so only TCRdb's listed CDR3 is given. J is TRBJ2-3 and V is TRBV7-3; TRBD1, as called in the table, went unchecked against the DNA. The CDR3 spans 17 residues, counting both ends. Per germline, CDR1 SGHTA and CDR2 FQGTGA. The chain's CDR3 is CASRQYGTEGETQYFGP.

Note on this clonotype: The CDR3 does not end in the conserved phenylalanine or tryptophan, so this is likely a read error. No DNA is shown, since the ends of the CDR3 on it are uncertain; the CDR3 is the one TCRdb lists. This sequence joins TRBV6-6 and TRBJ2-6; the table's D call, TRBD1, has no DNA check behind it. Germline loops: CDR1 MNHNY, CDR2 SVGAGI (reference sequence). The CDR3 spans 15 amino acids, including both terminal residues. CDR3 protein: CASSWGPSYEQYFGA.

This clonotype has more than one count but fewer than ten. The conserved closing phenylalanine or tryptophan is absent in this CDR3, likely reflecting a read error. It is unclear where the CDR3 begins or ends on the DNA, so no DNA is shown, and the CDR3 is as TCRdb lists it. This chain uses TRBV7-9 with TRBJ2-6; the DNA was not used to check the table's D call, TRBD2. Including both end residues, the CDR3 is 19 amino acids long. In germline, CDR1 is SEHNR, CDR2 FQNEAQ (reference sequence). The CDR3 reads CASSSTARSSYNSPLHFGA.

For this clonotype: Since the CDR3 does not end with the conserved phenylalanine or tryptophan, this likely comes from a read error. The limits of the CDR3 on the DNA are not certain, so only TCRdb's listed CDR3 is given. The chain uses TRBV10-1 and TRBJ2-6; TRBD1 is the table's D call, not checked against the DNA. Germline CDR1 reads WNHNN; CDR2 reads SYGVQD (reference sequence). The CDR3 extends over 9 residues, inclusive of both ends. The CDR3 protein is CASSEGVGA.

The sample holds a few counts of this clonotype. The final CDR3 position lacks the conserved phenylalanine or tryptophan, pointing to a likely read error. The limits of the CDR3 on the DNA are not certain, so only TCRdb's listed CDR3 is given. J is TRBJ2-5 and V is TRBV10-3; the D call of TRBD1 is as the table states it, not checked on the DNA. Per the germline V gene, CDR1 is ENHRY and CDR2 is SYGVKD. The CDR3 is 15 residues long, counting both termini. The chain's CDR3 is CAITDRQLSPLHFGN.

This clonotype was seen many times. The chain carries TRBV19 and TRBJ2-1, with TRBD2 identical over 8 bases. V gave up 7 bases and J gave up 5 bases; unmatched junction bases: 13. The CDR3 extends over 16 amino acids. The germline V gene encodes CDR1 LNHDA and CDR2 SQIVND (reference sequence). The CDR3 loop is CASTPWGSGVNNEQFF. CDR3 nucleotides: TGTGCCAGTACCCCTTGGGGTAGCGGGGTGAACAATGAGCAGTTCTTC.

This clonotype came up many times. This rearrangement joins TRBV11-3 to TRBJ2-5; no clear D. The DNA end is more similar to TRBJ2-7, so the J call may be wrong. This CDR3 has 14 amino acids. Per the germline V gene, CDR1 is SGHNT and CDR2 is YENEEA. In DNA form, the CDR3 reads TGTGCCAGCAGCTTAACTTCCAAGTCCTACGAGCAGTACTTC. The encoded protein is CASSLTSKSYEQYF.

This clonotype is judged hyperexpanded. One junction end does not reproduce the germline sequence, and a read error may be involved. The chain carries TRBV7-7 and TRBJ1-5, with D perhaps TRBD1 (5 bases). Germline V gene lookup returns CDR1 SSHAT and CDR2 FNYEAQ (reference sequence). There are 16 residues in the CDR3. CDR3 amino acids: CASTLPGQDSNQPQHF. In DNA, the CDR3 is TGTGCTAGCACCCTTCCAGGACAAGATAGCAATCAGCCCCAGCATTTT.

In its sample, this clonotype was seen a few times. This sequence may be a read error, since a much larger clone differs from it by one base. This chain links TRBV11-3 with TRBJ2-5, with 9 bases that match TRBD1. Germline values: CDR1 SGHNT, CDR2 YENEEA. The CDR3 consists of 18 residues. V was clipped by 0 bases and J by 11 bases; unmatched bases: 19. The CDR3 DNA sequence: TGTGCCAGCAGCTTAGATTGGCAGAACAGGGGGCGACCCAGTGAGCAGTACTTC. It translates to CASSLDWQNRGRPSEQYF.

In its sample, this clonotype is medium-sized (0.01 to 0.1%). This may be a read error, as it is one base from a much larger clone. The J gene is TRBJ2-1, the V gene TRBV7-9; no clear D gene. The J call is uncertain, as TRBJ2-7 better fits the DNA end. This CDR3 is 17 amino acids long. Germline V gene lookup returns CDR1 SEHNR and CDR2 FQNEAQ (reference sequence). The CDR3: CASSLASGQNYYNEQYF. The CDR3 region has the DNA TGTGCCAGCAGCTTAGCGTCAGGCCAAAACTACTACAATGAGCAGTACTTC.